This T cell receptor beta chain is drawn from a study of cytomegalovirus exposure and HLA in healthy donors. This clone was observed a handful of times. 60 Vbeta and 13 Jbeta primers were used in PCR. The protocol was immunoSEQ multiplex PCR, while the TCRdb copy is restricted to in-frame clones and leaves out a portion. Among 97,000 or so clones listed, around 9.6% were seen once. The J segment lost 4 bases and the V segment lost 4 bases, leaving 11 bases of the junction unmatched. Per the germline V gene, CDR1 is SGHRS and CDR2 is YFSETQ. The CDR3 has 16 residues. The sequence was obtained from a middle-aged man in good health and CMV-seropositive. The chain is built from TRBV5-1 and TRBJ2-5; 9 nucleotides agree with TRBD2. The sample taken for sequencing was PBMCs. The CDR3 sequence is CASSLLGGRGGETQYF. CDR3 bases: TGCGCCAGCAGCCTCCTGGGCGGGAGGGGCGGAGAGACCCAGTACTTC.